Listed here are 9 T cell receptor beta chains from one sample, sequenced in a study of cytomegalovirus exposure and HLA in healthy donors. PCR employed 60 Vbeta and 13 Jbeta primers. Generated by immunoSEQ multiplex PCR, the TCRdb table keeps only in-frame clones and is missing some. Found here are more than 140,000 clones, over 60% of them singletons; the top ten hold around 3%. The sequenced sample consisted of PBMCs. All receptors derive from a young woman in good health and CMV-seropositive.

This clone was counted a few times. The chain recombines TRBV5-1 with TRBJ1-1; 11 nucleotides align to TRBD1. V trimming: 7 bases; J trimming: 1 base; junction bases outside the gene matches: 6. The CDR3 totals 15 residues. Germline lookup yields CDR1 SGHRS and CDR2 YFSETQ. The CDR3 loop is CASGRTGGENTEAFF. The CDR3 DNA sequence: TGCGCCAGCGGGCGGACAGGGGGCGAGAACACTGAAGCTTTCTTT.

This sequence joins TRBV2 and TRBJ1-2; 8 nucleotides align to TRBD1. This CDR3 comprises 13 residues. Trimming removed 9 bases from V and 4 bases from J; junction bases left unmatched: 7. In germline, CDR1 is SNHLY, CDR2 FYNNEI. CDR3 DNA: TGTGCCAGTACAGGGGGTCCCATCTATGGCTACACCTTC. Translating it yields CASTGGPIYGYTF.

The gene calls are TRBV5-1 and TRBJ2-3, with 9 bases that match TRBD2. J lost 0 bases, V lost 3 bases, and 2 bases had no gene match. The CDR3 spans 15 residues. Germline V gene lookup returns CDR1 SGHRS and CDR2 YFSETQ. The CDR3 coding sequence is TGCGCCAGCAGCTCCGGACTAGCGAGCACAGATACGCAGTATTTT. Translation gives CASSSGLASTDTQYF. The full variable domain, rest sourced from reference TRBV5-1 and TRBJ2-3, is KAGVTQTPRYLIKTRGQQVTLSCSPISGHRSVSWYQQTPGQGLQFLFEYFSETQRNKGNFPGRFSGRQFSNSRSEMNVSTLELGDSALYLCASSSGLASTDTQYFGPGTRLTVL.

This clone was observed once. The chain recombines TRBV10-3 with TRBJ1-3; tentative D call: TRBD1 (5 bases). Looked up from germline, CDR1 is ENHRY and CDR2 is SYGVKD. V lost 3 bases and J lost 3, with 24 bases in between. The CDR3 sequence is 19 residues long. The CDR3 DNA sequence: TGTGCCATCAGTGATTCCAGTTGGGGAGTTCCGGGGGTTGGAAACACCATATATTTT. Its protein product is CAISDSSWGVPGVGNTIYF.

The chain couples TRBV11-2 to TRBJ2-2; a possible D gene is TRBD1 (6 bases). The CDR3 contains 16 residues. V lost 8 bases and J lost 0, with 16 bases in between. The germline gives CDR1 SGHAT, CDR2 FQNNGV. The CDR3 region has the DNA TGTGCCAGCGGCACCCGAGGGGGAACGAACACCGGGGAGCTGTTTTTT. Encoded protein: CASGTRGGTNTGELFF.

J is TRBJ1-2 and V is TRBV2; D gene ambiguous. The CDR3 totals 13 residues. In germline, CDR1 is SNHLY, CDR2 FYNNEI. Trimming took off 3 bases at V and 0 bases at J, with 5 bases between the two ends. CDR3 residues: CASSDEANYGYTF. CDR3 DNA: TGTGCCAGCAGTGACGAGGCTAACTATGGCTACACCTTC. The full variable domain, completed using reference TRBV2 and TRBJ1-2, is EPEVTQTPSHQVTQMGQEVILRCVPISNHLYFYWYRQILGQKVEFLVSFYNNEISEKSEIFDDQFSVERPDGSNFTLKIRSTKLEDSAMYFCASSDEANYGYTFGSGTRLTVV.

CDR3 sequence: CASSKLDRGSNQPQHF. The CDR3 DNA is TGTGCCAGCAGCAAATTGGACAGGGGAAGCAATCAGCCCCAGCATTTT. The rearrangement links TRBV21-1 to TRBJ1-5; the D segment call TRBD1 is taken from the table without a DNA check. TRBV21-1 is an annotated pseudogene. This CDR3 has 16 residues.

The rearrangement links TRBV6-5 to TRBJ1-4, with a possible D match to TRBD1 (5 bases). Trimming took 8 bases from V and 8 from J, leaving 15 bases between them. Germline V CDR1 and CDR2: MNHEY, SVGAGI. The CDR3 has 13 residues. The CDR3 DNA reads TGTGCCAGCGGTCTGGGGGGAGGGGAAAAACTGTTTTTT. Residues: CASGLGGGEKLFF.

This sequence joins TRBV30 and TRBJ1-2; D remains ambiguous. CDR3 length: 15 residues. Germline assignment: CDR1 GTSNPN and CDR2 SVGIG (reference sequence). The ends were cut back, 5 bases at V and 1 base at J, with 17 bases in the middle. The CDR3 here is CAWEPLGLLNYGYTF. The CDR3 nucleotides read TGTGCCTGGGAGCCCTTGGGCCTTCTTAACTATGGCTACACCTTC. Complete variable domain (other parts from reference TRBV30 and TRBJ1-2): SQTIHQWPATLVQPVGSPLSLECTVEGTSNPNLYWYRQAAGRGLQLLFYSVGIGQISSEVPQNLSASRPQDRQFILSSKKLLLSDSGFYLCAWEPLGLLNYGYTFGSGTRLTVV.